This passage covers 26 T cell receptor beta chains from one sample sequenced in a study of control samples from healthy donors and cancer patients. Assay: immunoSEQ multiplex PCR; the TCRdb copy retains only in-frame clones and omits some. The repertoire consists of approximately 17,000 clones, with 85% to 90% occurring once and the leading ten covering under 35%. Sample: PBMCs. The receptors derive from a man aged 55 to 70 with head and neck cancer.

The chain has TRBV2 and TRBJ1-2, with 10 bases fitting TRBD1. V was clipped by 4 bases and J by 8 bases; unmatched bases: 1. The germline CDR1 and CDR2 sequences are SNHLY and FYNNEI. The CDR3 has 12 residues. The CDR3 is CASSGTGGGYTF. As DNA, the CDR3 is TGTGCCAGCAGTGGGACAGGGGGAGGCTACACCTTC. The full variable domain, rest sourced from reference TRBV2 and TRBJ1-2, is EPEVTQTPSHQVTQMGQEVILRCVPISNHLYFYWYRQILGQKVEFLVSFYNNEISEKSEIFDDQFSVERPDGSNFTLKIRSTKLEDSAMYFCASSGTGGGYTFGSGTRLTVV.

The rearrangement links TRBV2 to TRBJ2-5; D is unclear. Germline values: CDR1 SNHLY, CDR2 FYNNEI. The CDR3 is made up of 16 amino acids. Trimming left V 9 bases short and J 5 bases short, with 25 bases between. DNA for the CDR3: TGTGCCAGTGTAGGCGATCCGGTGAATAAGAGGGAGACCCAGTACTTC. Protein product: CASVGDPVNKRETQYF.

In DNA, the CDR3 is TGTGCCAGCAGCCGGGACAGGGGGCGCGTTAACTATGGCTACACCTTC. It codes for CASSRDRGRVNYGYTF. J is TRBJ1-2 and V is TRBV5-6; TRBD1 agrees at 12 bases. Trimming at V came to 4 bases and at J to 1 base, leaving 5 bases not matched to a gene. The CDR3 runs 16 residues. CDR1 is SGHDT, CDR2 YYEEEE, per germline.

This clone showed up just once. This chain connects TRBV18 to TRBJ2-7; 10 bases are shared with TRBD2. With 4 bases clipped from V and 3 bases from J, the junction kept 6 bases outside the gene matches. This CDR3 has 15 residues. The V gene's germline CDR1 is KGHSH and CDR2 LQKENI. In DNA form, the CDR3 reads TGTGCCAGCTCACAGGGGAGGACTAGCGGCTACGAGCAGTACTTC. Its protein is CASSQGRTSGYEQYF.

This clone has a single count. This chain joins TRBV7-9 and TRBJ2-5; TRBD1 matches at 12 bases. CDR1 is SEHNR, CDR2 FQNEAQ, per germline (reference sequence). Unmatched junction bases numbered 6, after V lost 0 bases and J lost 4 bases. This CDR3 spans 17 amino acids. CDR3 loop: CASSLASGTGGRETQYF. The CDR3 DNA is TGTGCCAGCAGCTTAGCGTCAGGGACAGGGGGCCGAGAGACCCAGTACTTC.

This sequence joins TRBV5-6 and TRBJ2-5; D remains unclear. Germline V lookup: CDR1 SGHDT, CDR2 YYEEEE. V lost 4 bases and J lost 1, with 5 bases in between. The CDR3 is 12 residues long. CDR3 sequence: CASSQTQETQYF. In DNA form, the CDR3 reads TGTGCCAGCAGCCAAACCCAAGAGACCCAGTACTTC.

J is TRBJ1-4 and V is TRBV6-5, with a tentative D call TRBD1 (5 bases). The CDR3 is 15 amino acids. CDR1 and CDR2 (germline): MNHEY, SVGAGI. Trimming removed 6 bases from V and 4 bases from J, with 15 bases in between. The CDR3 spells CASSSTWRGNEKLFF. The CDR3 DNA is TGTGCCAGCAGCTCCACCTGGAGGGGTAATGAAAAACTGTTTTTT.

The V call is TRBV18, the J call TRBJ2-3, with TRBD2 identical over 11 bases. Germline CDR1 KGHSH, CDR2 LQKENI. CDR3 length: 15 amino acids. V lost 3 bases and J lost 3; bases outside the gene matches: 2. CDR3 amino acids: CASSPGLAGTDTQYF. In DNA form, the CDR3 reads TGTGCCAGCTCACCTGGACTAGCGGGTACAGATACGCAGTATTTT.

The CDR3 region is CASSLRDRPNYGYTF. In DNA, the CDR3 is TGTGCCAGCAGCTTGCGGGACCGCCCTAACTATGGCTACACCTTC. V is TRBV5-6 and J is TRBJ1-2; D is possibly TRBD1 (5 bases). Per the germline V gene, CDR1 is SGHDT and CDR2 is YYEEEE. This CDR3 spans 15 amino acids. V shed 1 base and J shed 0 bases, with 10 bases lying between them. The full variable domain, in which reference TRBV5-6 and TRBJ1-2 provide the parts outside the CDR3, is DAGVTQSPTHLIKTRGQQVTLRCSPKSGHDTVSWYQQALGQGPQFIFQYYEEEERQRGNFPDRFSGHQFPNYSSELNVNALLLGDSALYLCASSLRDRPNYGYTFGSGTRLTVV.

This chain joins TRBV6-6 and TRBJ1-2; D uncertain. V was clipped by 2 bases and J by 0 bases, with 7 bases between them. The CDR3 covers 14 residues. CDR1 is MNHNY and CDR2 is SVGAGI in the germline V gene (reference sequence). The CDR3 nucleotides read TGTGCCAGCAGTTACGGCAGCACTAACTATGGCTACACCTTC. It codes for CASSYGSTNYGYTF.

V and J are TRBV3-1 (or the pseudogene TRBV3-2) and TRBJ1-1, with D possibly being TRBD1 (5 bases). The CDR3 spans 13 residues. Germline CDR1 is LGHDT and CDR2 is YNNKEL (reference sequence). Trimming took 1 base from V and 4 from J, leaving 7 bases between them. The CDR3 DNA reads TGTGCCAGCAGCCAAGGGGGGAGCACTGAAGCTTTCTTT. Its translation: CASSQGGSTEAFF.

This sequence joins TRBV6-4 and TRBJ1-5; TRBD1 might be the D (5 bases). Per the germline V gene, CDR1 is MRHNA and CDR2 is SNTAGT. The CDR3 is 17 residues long. Trimming shortened V by 4 bases and J by 0 bases, and 16 bases separated the two germline ends. CDR3 in amino acids: CASSGAQGMYSNQPQHF. As DNA, the CDR3 is TGTGCCAGCAGTGGTGCCCAGGGCATGTATAGCAATCAGCCCCAGCATTTT.

J is TRBJ1-2 and V is TRBV7-8; D remains unclear. V was cut by 3 bases and J by 2 bases, with 10 bases left in between. CDR1 is SGHVS and CDR2 is FQNEAQ in the germline V gene. This CDR3 comprises 14 residues. CDR3 nucleotide sequence: TGTGCCAGCAGCTTGGGCCAGATGAACTATGGCTACACCTTC. Protein sequence: CASSLGQMNYGYTF.

This chain uses TRBV27 with TRBJ1-3, with 8 positions matching TRBD1. Trimming at V came to 0 bases and at J to 3 bases, leaving 7 bases not matched to a gene. CDR1 is MNHEY and CDR2 is SMNVEV in the germline V gene (reference sequence). The CDR3 consists of 17 residues. The CDR3 DNA is TGTGCCAGCAGTTTATCATTCCACAGGGGGGGTGGAAACACCATATATTTT. Amino acid sequence: CASSLSFHRGGGNTIYF.

This clone has just one count. The chain joins TRBV19 to TRBJ2-1; D is uncertain. CDR3 size: 13 residues. V lost 0 bases to trimming and J lost 2 bases, with 2 bases between them. Germline V lookup: CDR1 LNHDA, CDR2 SQIVND (reference sequence). The CDR3 loop reads CASSIDTYNEQFF. The CDR3 DNA is TGTGCCAGTAGTATAGACACCTACAATGAGCAGTTCTTC.

The V and J genes are TRBV3-1 (or the pseudogene TRBV3-2) and TRBJ2-2, with D perhaps given as TRBD1 or TRBD2 (6 bases each). The CDR3 contains 15 residues. V lost 4 bases and J lost 6, with 15 bases in between. In germline, CDR1 is LGHDT, CDR2 YNNKEL (reference sequence). CDR3 nucleotide sequence: TGTGCCAGCAGCCTCCCCTGGGGGGCCTCCGGGGAGCTGTTTTTT. Encoded protein: CASSLPWGASGELFF.

CDR3 DNA sequence: TGCGCCAGCAGCCGGGACCCCATCGGGTATGGCTACACCTTC. Translation gives CASSRDPIGYGYTF. The V call is TRBV4-1, the J call TRBJ1-2, with D perhaps matching TRBD1 (5 bases). V gave up 4 bases and J gave up 5 bases, with 14 bases separating them. This CDR3 contains 14 residues. The germline V gene has CDR1 MGHRA and CDR2 YSYEKL.

The chain's CDR3 is CASRTGGNEKLFF. The CDR3 coding sequence is TGTGCCAGCAGGACAGGGGGTAATGAAAAACTGTTTTTT. The chain is built from TRBV7-9 and TRBJ1-4, with 9 bases that match TRBD1. CDR3 length equals 13 residues. Germline V gene sequence: CDR1 SEHNR, CDR2 FQNEAQ (reference sequence). After removal of 6 bases from V and 4 bases from J, the junction contained 0 bases not matched to a gene.

CDR3 loop: CASQMGGQNTIYF. In DNA, the CDR3 is TGCGCCAGCCAGATGGGGGGGCAGAACACCATATATTTT. The gene calls are TRBV10-2 and TRBJ1-3, with a tentative D call TRBD1 (6 bases). Trimming took off 8 bases at V and 7 bases at J, with 15 bases between the two ends. The CDR3 consists of 13 residues. Germline values: CDR1 WSHSY, CDR2 SAAADI.

This clone was counted once. This chain connects TRBV27 to TRBJ2-1, with D perhaps matching TRBD1 or TRBD2 (7 bases each). The germline V and J ends were trimmed by 8 bases and 2 bases, with 13 bases remaining between them. The CDR3 is 14 residues long. Per germline, CDR1 MNHEY and CDR2 SMNVEV (reference sequence). The CDR3 DNA sequence: TGTGCCAGCTCCCCAGGGGGGGCCTACAATGAGCAGTTCTTC. Amino acid sequence: CASSPGGAYNEQFF.

V and J are TRBV2 and TRBJ2-7; the match to TRBD1 covers 8 bases. The J segment lost 3 bases and the V segment lost 7 bases, leaving 5 bases of the junction unmatched. Per the germline V gene, CDR1 is SNHLY and CDR2 is FYNNEI. This CDR3 has 13 residues. CDR3 sequence: CASIRDRGYEQYF. In DNA form, the CDR3 reads TGTGCCAGCATCCGAGACAGGGGCTACGAGCAGTACTTC.

The chain employs TRBV27 and TRBJ1-6; D ambiguous. The CDR3 spans 14 residues. Per germline, CDR1 MNHEY and CDR2 SMNVEV (reference sequence). With 2 bases removed from V and 10 bases from J, the gap between germline ends came to 12 bases. The CDR3 sequence: CASSLVRVGSPLHF. CDR3 coding DNA: TGTGCCAGCAGTTTAGTTAGGGTTGGATCACCCCTCCACTTT.

The chain is built from TRBV29-1 and TRBJ2-1; D is perhaps TRBD1 or TRBD2 (5 bases each). The germline gives CDR1 SQVTM, CDR2 ANQGSEA. The CDR3 has 14 residues. Trimming took 1 base from V and 0 from J, leaving 7 bases between them. Written as DNA, the CDR3 is TGCAGCGTTGAAGGGGGGAGCTCCTACAATGAGCAGTTCTTC. Its protein product is CSVEGGSSYNEQFF.

This chain links TRBV18 with TRBJ2-5; possibly TRBD2 for D (5 bases). V was trimmed by 0 bases and J by 5 bases, leaving 16 bases between them. The CDR3 contains 16 residues. The germline CDR1 and CDR2 sequences are KGHSH and LQKENI. The CDR3 spells CASSPPGRLRGETQYF. The CDR3 nucleotides read TGTGCCAGCTCACCACCGGGGAGACTCCGTGGCGAGACCCAGTACTTC. The full variable domain, completed using reference TRBV18 and TRBJ2-5, is NAGVMQNPRHLVRRRGQEARLRCSPMKGHSHVYWYRQLPEEGLKFMVYLQKENIIDESGMPKERFSAEFPKEGPSILRIQQVVRGDSAAYFCASSPPGRLRGETQYFGPGTRLLVL.

This sequence joins TRBV6-5 and TRBJ2-5, with 7 bases lining up with TRBD2. This CDR3 is 14 amino acids long. The germline V gene encodes CDR1 MNHEY and CDR2 SVGAGI. V gave up 2 bases and J gave up 5 bases; unmatched junction bases: 5. The CDR3 coding sequence is TGTGCCAGCAGTTACAGGGGACTAAGGGAGACCCAGTACTTC. Translated: CASSYRGLRETQYF.

V is TRBV5-1 and J is TRBJ2-7; D unresolved. This CDR3 has 16 residues. CDR1 and CDR2 (germline): SGHRS, YFSETQ. Trimming shortened V by 1 base and J by 0 bases, and 14 bases separated the two germline ends. In DNA form, the CDR3 reads TGCGCCAGCAGCTTGACGTTCCCGGGTGCCTCCTACGAGCAGTACTTC. Residues: CASSLTFPGASYEQYF.